The 19 T cell receptor beta chains below come from one sample, sequenced in a study of T-cell reconstitution after alpha-beta-depleted transplantation in children. Using unique molecular identifiers, the investigators prepared the TCRbeta library. TCRdb reprocessed the PCR reads via MiXCR and lists one record per CDR3 protein. The data show about 340,000 distinct CDR3 sequences, 16% seen once. The sample in question was PBMCs, mostly from graft donor cells, obtained 360 days after TCRalphabeta/CD19-depleted stem cell transplant. The receptor source for this set is a male patient aged 2 to 10 who had a stem cell transplant for acute lymphoblastic leukemia, so the T cells may come from the graft donor.

This clonotype was seen at least ten times. The rearrangement joins TRBV28 to TRBJ2-3; maybe TRBD1 (6 bases). There are 14 residues in the CDR3. Trimming stripped 5 bases from V and 1 base from J, with 10 bases between. Germline V gene sequence: CDR1 MDHEN, CDR2 SYDVKM. CDR3: CASSGTPGTDTQYF. In nucleotides, the CDR3 is TGTGCCAGCAGTGGGACACCGGGCACAGATACGCAGTATTTT.

This clonotype was recorded at least ten times. The chain recombines TRBV12-3 or TRBV12-4 with TRBJ2-3, with 8 bases fitting TRBD1. The CDR3 loop spans 13 amino acids. Unmatched junction bases numbered 0, after V lost 6 bases and J lost 1 base. The CDR3 here is CASRGQGTDTQYF. The DNA of the CDR3 is TGTGCCAGCAGGGGACAGGGCACAGATACGCAGTATTTT.

This chain uses TRBV20-1 with TRBJ2-5; TRBD2 matches at 9 bases. Germline trimming cut 5 bases from V and 5 bases from J; bases unmatched to any gene: 6. The CDR3 extends over 13 amino acids. Germline V gives CDR1 DFQATT, CDR2 SNEGSKA (reference sequence). CDR3: CSAPTSGLETQYF. DNA of the CDR3: TGCAGTGCTCCAACTAGCGGGCTTGAGACCCAGTACTTC.

This clonotype was found a few times. The chain carries TRBV10-3 and TRBJ2-1; possible D gene TRBD1, 7 bases. The CDR3 is 16 residues long. Trimming stripped 0 bases from V and 1 base from J, with 10 bases between. Germline assignment: CDR1 ENHRY and CDR2 SYGVKD. The DNA of the CDR3 is TGTGCCATCAGTGAGTCGACAGGGAGGTCCTACAATGAGCAGTTCTTC. Protein sequence: CAISESTGRSYNEQFF.

This clonotype has just a few counts. V gene TRBV5-6 combines with J gene TRBJ2-7; unclear D gene. The germline V gene has CDR1 SGHDT and CDR2 YYEEEE. The CDR3 has 14 residues. The V end was cut by 2 bases, the J end by 3 bases, with 12 bases between. As DNA, the CDR3 is TGTGCCAGCAGCTTAGAAGGTTCCAACTACGAGCAGTACTTC. Amino acid sequence: CASSLEGSNYEQYF. Filled out from reference TRBV5-6 and TRBJ2-7, the complete variable domain reads DAGVTQSPTHLIKTRGQQVTLRCSPKSGHDTVSWYQQALGQGPQFIFQYYEEEERQRGNFPDRFSGHQFPNYSSELNVNALLLGDSALYLCASSLEGSNYEQYFGPGTRLTVT.

This clonotype appeared many times. The V gene is TRBV7-9, the J gene TRBJ2-4; TRBD2 might be the D (6 bases). Trimming took 5 bases from V and 0 from J, leaving 14 bases between them. The CDR3 loop spans 16 amino acids. CDR1 is SEHNR and CDR2 is FQNEAQ in the germline V gene (reference sequence). The CDR3 spells CASSQLGGTAKNIQYF. The CDR3 region has the DNA TGTGCCAGCAGCCAACTTGGAGGGACAGCCAAAAACATTCAGTACTTC.

The chain has TRBV29-1 and TRBJ2-2; a possible D gene is TRBD1 (5 bases). Germline CDR1 reads SQVTM; CDR2 reads ANQGSEA. The CDR3 sequence is 14 residues long. V was clipped by 5 bases and J by 6 bases, with 16 bases between them. The CDR3 DNA follows: TGCAGCGTTTCGGCTCCAGGGTACGCCGGGGAGCTGTTTTTT. Its protein is CSVSAPGYAGELFF.

This clonotype was detected once. The genes are TRBV4-2 and TRBJ1-4; no reliable D call. Germline lookup yields CDR1 LGHNA and CDR2 YNFKEQ. This CDR3 contains 16 residues. V lost 0 bases, J lost 8 bases, and 16 bases lay in between. The CDR3 here is CASSQEADAAWEKLFF. The CDR3, as DNA: TGTGCCAGCAGCCAAGAGGCCGACGCGGCTTGGGAAAAACTGTTTTTT.

Ten or more counts support this clonotype. This chain joins TRBV11-3 and TRBJ2-1, with TRBD2 identical over 11 bases. The V and J ends lost 3 bases and 4 bases, in that order; junction bases with no gene match: 2. CDR1 SGHNT and CDR2 YENEEA come from the germline V gene. The CDR3 spans 15 residues. CDR3 region: CASSFGTSGYNEQFF. The CDR3 DNA reads TGTGCCAGCAGCTTTGGGACTAGCGGATACAATGAGCAGTTCTTC.

This clonotype was found many times. The chain carries TRBV6-2 or TRBV6-3 and TRBJ2-3, with 9 nucleotides matching TRBD2. With 4 bases clipped from V and 2 bases from J, the junction kept 4 bases outside the gene matches. The germline gives CDR1 MNHEY, CDR2 SVGEGT. The CDR3 has 15 amino acids. The CDR3 sequence: CASSFGLANTDTQYF. The CDR3 region has the DNA TGTGCCAGCAGTTTCGGACTAGCGAACACAGATACGCAGTATTTT.

This clonotype was counted at least ten times. CDR3 nucleotide sequence: TGTGCCAGCAGCCGCCAGGGTTTGAACACTGAAGCTTTCTTT. It is translated as CASSRQGLNTEAFF. V usage is TRBV3-1 and J usage is TRBJ1-1, with D maybe TRBD1 (5 bases). The CDR3 has 14 residues. V lost 4 bases and J lost 0, with 9 bases in between. Germline loops: CDR1 LGHDT, CDR2 YNNKEL (reference sequence).

This clonotype was counted many times. The chain joins TRBV6-1 to TRBJ2-1; either TRBD1 or TRBD2 may supply D (6 bases each). The CDR3 loop spans 15 amino acids. In germline, CDR1 is MNHNS, CDR2 SASEGT. With 5 bases removed from V and 6 bases from J, the gap between germline ends came to 17 bases. The CDR3 nucleotides read TGTGCCAGCAGTATAGGGGGGTGGGGTAGCAATGAGCAGTTCTTC. This gives the protein CASSIGGWGSNEQFF.

The CDR3 region is CATSRLTSGARPETQYF. The DNA of the CDR3 is TGTGCCACCAGCAGACTTACTAGCGGAGCCCGGCCAGAGACCCAGTACTTC. This sequence joins TRBV15 and TRBJ2-5; 8 bases line up with TRBD2. The CDR3 is made up of 17 amino acids. The germline CDR1 and CDR2 sequences are LNHNV and YYDKDF (reference sequence). J lost 4 bases, V lost 2 bases, and 12 bases had no gene match.

This clonotype was detected ten times or more. The gene calls are TRBV4-3 and TRBJ2-2, with D perhaps TRBD2 (7 bases). Trimming left V 2 bases short and J 0 bases short, with 22 bases between. Germline values: CDR1 LGHNA, CDR2 YSLEER. The CDR3 loop spans 20 amino acids. The CDR3 region is CASSQKGGTPVFANTGELFF. The CDR3, as DNA: TGCGCCAGCAGCCAAAAGGGAGGGACACCGGTATTCGCGAACACCGGGGAGCTGTTTTTT.

The chain carries TRBV29-1 and TRBJ1-1; TRBD1 aligns across 7 bases. Losses at the gene ends were 5 bases for V and 4 bases for J; bases not matched to a gene: 7. The germline gives CDR1 SQVTM, CDR2 ANQGSEA. The CDR3 covers 13 residues. DNA for the CDR3: TGCAGCGTTAGTACAGGGGAGAGCACTGAAGCTTTCTTT. This gives the protein CSVSTGESTEAFF.

The V call is TRBV6-5, the J call TRBJ2-2; D unresolved. CDR1 is MNHEY, CDR2 SVGAGI, per germline. This CDR3 comprises 16 residues. V was clipped by 0 bases and J by 1 base, with 9 bases between them. CDR3 protein: CASSYSGAGNTGELFF. The DNA of the CDR3 is TGTGCCAGCAGTTACTCTGGTGCAGGGAACACCGGGGAGCTGTTTTTT.

This clonotype showed up just a few times. This chain links TRBV6-2 or TRBV6-3 with TRBJ2-3, with 8 bases that match TRBD1. From germline, CDR1 is MNHEY and CDR2 SVGEGT. The CDR3 sequence is 15 residues long. Trimming at V came to 5 bases and at J to 3 bases, leaving 7 bases not matched to a gene. In DNA form, the CDR3 reads TGTGCCAGCAGTCAACGACAGGGGAGGACAGATACGCAGTATTTT. It is translated as CASSQRQGRTDTQYF.

This clonotype was seen more than once but under ten times. This chain connects TRBV5-1 to TRBJ2-7; D is unresolved. CDR1 is SGHRS and CDR2 is YFSETQ in the germline V gene. The CDR3 extends over 15 amino acids. Trimming removed 4 bases at V and 3 bases at J, with 17 bases between. The CDR3 region has the DNA TGCGCCAGCAGCCTTAGGGATATCGGTGTCTACGAGCAGTACTTC. It translates to CASSLRDIGVYEQYF.

The chain recombines TRBV2 with TRBJ2-7; tentative D call: TRBD2 (6 bases). The CDR3 has 15 residues. Germline V gives CDR1 SNHLY, CDR2 FYNNEI. Deletions cut 8 bases from V and 2 bases from J, with 19 bases between. The CDR3 protein is CASSVLGRRAYEQYF. The CDR3 DNA is TGTGCCAGCTCTGTACTAGGGCGGAGGGCCTACGAGCAGTACTTC.